These T cell receptor beta chains were read from a single sample in a study of blood T cells in healthy people across ages. TCRdb re-called the 5' RACE reads with MiXCR, one entry per CDR3 protein. The profile shows around 500,000 distinct CDR3 sequences, about 26% of them singletons. A further study also used this sample, focusing on T cells of mothers and their children.

The sequenced material came from blood. The receptors stem from a boy between 2 and 10 years old in good health. CDR3s include the opening cysteine and the closing phenylalanine or tryptophan. The D gene is left open where the match is weak. The size field is filled for only some rows; it gives once, few, many or a size class.

D gene,clone size,V gene,J gene,CDR3 DNA,CDR3 protein
NA,NA,TRBV29-1,TRBJ2-4,TGCAGCGGGACAGGACTAGCAGGGAACATTCAGTACTTC,CSGTGLAGNIQYF
NA,few,TRBV2,TRBJ2-4,TGTGCCAGCAGTGGGGACACAAGAAACATTCAGTACTTC,CASSGDTRNIQYF
NA,NA,TRBV20-1,TRBJ1-2,TGCAGTGGAGGGGTGACAGACTATGGCTACACCTTC,CSGGVTDYGYTF
NA,NA,TRBV29-1,TRBJ2-6,TGCAGCGTTGTTAGTGGGGCCAACGTCCTGACTTTC,CSVVSGANVLTF
TRBD2,NA,TRBV29-1,TRBJ2-7,TGCAGCGCAGCCGGGACTAGTGCCTCGTACGAGCAGTACTTC,CSAAGTSASYEQYF
TRBD2,few,TRBV11-2,TRBJ2-7,TGTGCCAGCAGCTTCGAACGGCGGGGGGGCCCTTACGAGCAGTACTTC,CASSFERRGGPYEQYF
TRBD1,few,TRBV4-1,TRBJ2-7,TGCGCCAGCCGAAGTATGTTCAGGGGGACCTACGAGCAGTACTTC,CASRSMFRGTYEQYF
NA,many,TRBV12-3/TRBV12-4,TRBJ2-7,TGTGCCAGCAGTTTCGGGACCTACGAGCAGTACTTC,CASSFGTYEQYF
NA,NA,TRBV5-1,TRBJ1-1,TGCGCCAGCAGACAGATAAGGATGAACACTGAAGCTTTCTTT,CASRQIRMNTEAFF
TRBD1,NA,TRBV4-3,TRBJ2-6,TGCGCCAGCAGCCAAGGAGAGACAGGGGTTCCCAACGTCCTGACTTTC,CASSQGETGVPNVLTF
NA,NA,TRBV30,TRBJ1-1,TGTGCCGTAATAGGGGTGAACACTGAAGCTTTCTTT,CAVIGVNTEAFF
NA,many,TRBV7-8,TRBJ1-5,TGTGCCAGCAGCTCTGGGGCCCCATATAGCAATCAGCCCCAGCATTTT,CASSSGAPYSNQPQHF
NA,NA,TRBV25-1,TRBJ2-1,TGTGCCAGCAGTGAATCTAGACGGTTCAATGAGCAGTTCTTC,CASSESRRFNEQFF
NA,NA,TRBV6-5,TRBJ1-2,TGTGCCAGCAGCCCCCCCGGCAGGAAGGGGGGCTACACCTTC,CASSPPGRKGGYTF
NA,few,TRBV20-1,TRBJ2-3,TGCAGTGCTAGTCGTCCGGCAGATACGCAGTATTTT,CSASRPADTQYF
NA,NA,TRBV18,TRBJ2-5,TGTGCCAGCTCCCCCGACCAGTTTGGGAAGACCCAGTACTTC,CASSPDQFGKTQYF
NA,few,TRBV12-5,TRBJ1-1,TGTGCTAGTGGTTCAATCGACGGGAACACTGAAGCTTTCTTT,CASGSIDGNTEAFF
NA,once,TRBV20-1,TRBJ1-2,TGCAGTGCTAGATCGCATGAATATGGCTACACCTTC,CSARSHEYGYTF
TRBD1,NA,TRBV7-2,TRBJ2-5,TGTGCCAGCAGCTTAGGAAACAGGGGGCCGGAGACCCAGTACTTC,CASSLGNRGPETQYF
NA,few,TRBV20-1,TRBJ2-6,TGCAGTGCTAGACGGGGAGGTAGCTCTGGGGCCAACGTCCTGACTTTC,CSARRGGSSGANVLTF
TRBD2,NA,TRBV4-1,TRBJ2-7,TGCGCCAGCAGCCAACCTACTAGCGGGGGGGCCTACGAGCAGTACTTC,CASSQPTSGGAYEQYF
TRBD1,few,TRBV29-1,TRBJ1-4,TGCAGCGTCCCGGGACAGGGGAGCGAAAAACTGTTTTTT,CSVPGQGSEKLFF
NA,NA,TRBV3-1,TRBJ2-3,TGTGCCAGCAGCCCGATGAGTAGCACAGATACGCAGTATTTT,CASSPMSSTDTQYF
NA,NA,TRBV27,TRBJ2-5,TGTGCCAGCAGCCCCAGGGCGGATCAAGAGACCCAGTACTTC,CASSPRADQETQYF
TRBD2,few,TRBV10-3,TRBJ2-7,TGTGCCATCAGATACGGGGGGGACGAGCAGTACTTC,CAIRYGGDEQYF
NA,NA,TRBV3-1,TRBJ1-2,TGTGCCAGCAGCCAAAGGGCAGGGTCGGGCTACACCTTC,CASSQRAGSGYTF
NA,many,TRBV4-1,TRBJ1-2,TGCGCCAGCAGCCAAGTGGGGCAGAACTATGGCTACACCTTC,CASSQVGQNYGYTF
NA,few,TRBV29-1,TRBJ1-1,TGCAGCGTTACAGGTTTACGGAGGAACACTGAAGCTTTCTTT,CSVTGLRRNTEAFF
TRBD1,NA,TRBV9,TRBJ2-2,TGTGCCAGCAGCCCAAGACAGGGGGCGGGCACCGGGGAGCTGTTTTTT,CASSPRQGAGTGELFF
NA,NA,TRBV6-2/TRBV6-3,TRBJ1-1,TGTGCCAGCAGTTATATTGTGAACACTGAAGCTTTCTTT,CASSYIVNTEAFF
TRBD2,NA,TRBV3-1,TRBJ2-1,TGTGCCAGCAGCCAGGCCTCTCTAGCGGGAGGATACAATGAGCAGTTCTTC,CASSQASLAGGYNEQFF
NA,NA,TRBV30,TRBJ2-3,TGTGCCTGGAGCCCGGGGCCTAGGGCAGATGTTACGCAGTATTTT,CAWSPGPRADVTQYF
NA,few,TRBV5-5,TRBJ1-6,TGTGCCAGCAGCGCCCACAGGACCTTAACCAATTCACCCCTCCACTTT,CASSAHRTLTNSPLHF
NA,NA,TRBV19,TRBJ2-7,TGTGCCAGTAGTAGGACGGACAGACCTACCTACGAGCAGTACTTC,CASSRTDRPTYEQYF
TRBD2,few,TRBV7-9,TRBJ2-1,TGTGCCAGCAGCTTCGGGACTAGCGGTCACAATGAGCAGTTCTTC,CASSFGTSGHNEQFF
TRBD2,few,TRBV7-3,TRBJ2-7,TGTGCCAGCACCATGATAGCGGGGGGTCCACAGTACTTC,CASTMIAGGPQYF
NA,NA,TRBV20-1,TRBJ1-2,TGCAGTGCTCGTCCCCCACAAACGGGGGGCTACACCTTC,CSARPPQTGGYTF
NA,NA,TRBV28,TRBJ2-5,TGTGCCAGCAGTTTATATTGGGCCGAAGAGGGGGAGACCCAGTACTTC,CASSLYWAEEGETQYF
NA,NA,TRBV29-1,TRBJ2-2,TGCAGCGCCCTCCCGGGACGGGAAAACGGGGAGCTGTTTTTT,CSALPGRENGELFF
NA,few,TRBV29-1,TRBJ1-1,TGCAGCGTTGGTTGGGGCACTGAAGCTTTCTTT,CSVGWGTEAFF
NA,NA,TRBV5-1,TRBJ2-3,TGCGCCAGCAGCTTGGCCGAACAAGAGGCCACAGATACGCAGTATTTT,CASSLAEQEATDTQYF
NA,few,TRBV2,TRBJ2-7,TGTGCCAGCAGTGAGGGGACCGAATACGAGCAGTACTTC,CASSEGTEYEQYF
TRBD2,few,TRBV3-1,TRBJ2-2,TGTGCCAGCAGCCACCAACTAGCGGGGAAGAACACCGGGGAGCTGTTTTTT,CASSHQLAGKNTGELFF
NA,NA,TRBV4-1,TRBJ2-4,TGCGCCAGCAGCCAAGAAGATCCCAGGGCGCCCTTTTACATTCAGTACTTC,CASSQEDPRAPFYIQYF
TRBD1,NA,TRBV10-3,TRBJ2-7,TGTGCCATCAGGGGACAGGGAATTGTTGACGAGCAGTACTTC,CAIRGQGIVDEQYF
NA,once,TRBV3-1,TRBJ1-2,TGTGCCAGCAGCCCTACGAGCCAGGGACACGTTGAAGGCTACACCTTC,CASSPTSQGHVEGYTF
NA,many,TRBV29-1,TRBJ2-7,TGCAGCGTTGAAGTCCGGGGCCGCAGCTCCTACGAGCAGTACTTC,CSVEVRGRSSYEQYF
NA,many,TRBV21-1,TRBJ2-4,TGTGCCAGCAGCCTGACACGGACAGGGCAAAACATTCAGTACTTC,CASSLTRTGQNIQYF
NA,few,TRBV5-1,TRBJ1-2,TGCGCCAGCAGCTTGAGCCAGCACCGTGGCTACACCTTC,CASSLSQHRGYTF
TRBD2,few,TRBV20-1,TRBJ2-4,TGCAGTGCTAATCGGGGGGAAAACATTCAGTACTTC,CSANRGENIQYF
NA,few,TRBV5-1,TRBJ1-4,TGCGCCAGCAGCTTGGGACCTCAAAATGAAAAACTGTTTTTT,CASSLGPQNEKLFF
NA,NA,TRBV12-3/TRBV12-4,TRBJ2-5,TGTGCCAGCAGTTTAGGTCCGCAACAAGGGACCCAGTACTTC,CASSLGPQQGTQYF
TRBD2,NA,TRBV10-2,TRBJ2-7,TGCGCCAGCAGGGCTAGCGGGAGCTCCTACGAGCAGTACTTC,CASRASGSSYEQYF